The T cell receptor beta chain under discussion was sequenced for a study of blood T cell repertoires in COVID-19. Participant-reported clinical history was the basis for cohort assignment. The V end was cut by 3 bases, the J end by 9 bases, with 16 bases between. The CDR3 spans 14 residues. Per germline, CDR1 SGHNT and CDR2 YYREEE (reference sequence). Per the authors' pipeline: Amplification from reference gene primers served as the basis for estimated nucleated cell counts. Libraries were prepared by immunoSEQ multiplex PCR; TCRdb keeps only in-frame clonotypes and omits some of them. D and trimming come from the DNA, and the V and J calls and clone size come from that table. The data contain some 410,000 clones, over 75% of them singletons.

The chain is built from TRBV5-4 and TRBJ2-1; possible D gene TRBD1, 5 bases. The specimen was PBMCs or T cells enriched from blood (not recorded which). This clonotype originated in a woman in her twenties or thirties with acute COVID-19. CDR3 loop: CASSSLVLQAEQFF. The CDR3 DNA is TGTGCCAGCAGCTCACTCGTGTTACAGGCTGAGCAGTTCTTC.